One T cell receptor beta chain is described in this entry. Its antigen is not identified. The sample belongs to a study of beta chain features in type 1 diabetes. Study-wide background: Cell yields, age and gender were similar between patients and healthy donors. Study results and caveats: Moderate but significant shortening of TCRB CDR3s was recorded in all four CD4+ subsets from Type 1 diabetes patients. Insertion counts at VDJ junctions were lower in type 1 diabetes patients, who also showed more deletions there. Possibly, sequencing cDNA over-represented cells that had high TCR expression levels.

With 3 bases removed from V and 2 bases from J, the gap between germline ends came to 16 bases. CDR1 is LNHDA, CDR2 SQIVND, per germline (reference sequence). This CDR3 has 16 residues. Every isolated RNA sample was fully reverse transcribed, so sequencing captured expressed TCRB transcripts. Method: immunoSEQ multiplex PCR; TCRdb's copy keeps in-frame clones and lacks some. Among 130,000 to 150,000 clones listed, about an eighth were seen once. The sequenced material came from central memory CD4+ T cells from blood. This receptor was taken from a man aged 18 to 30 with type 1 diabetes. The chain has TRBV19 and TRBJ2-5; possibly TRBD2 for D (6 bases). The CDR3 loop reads CASSIGFSRGQETQYF. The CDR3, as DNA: TGTGCCAGTAGTATCGGATTTTCGCGGGGACAAGAGACCCAGTACTTC.